This T cell receptor beta chain was sequenced for a study of shared clonotypes between healthy human individuals (dated by TCRdb to between 2020 and 2021). For the study in its entirety: The cohort comprised a couple of women and a few men aged 18 to 49 years. Leukapheresis yielded between about 0.94 and 8.9 billion PBMCs per donor. Blood TCR repertoires of roughly five healthy adults were deeply sequenced to estimate repertoire size and the extent of clonotype sharing between individuals. Per donor, three plates each were used for CD4 naive and CD4 memory, two for CD8 naive, and one for CD8 memory. Libraries were prepared and TCR repertoires were sequenced by different laboratories using diverse techniques, in order to increase sequencing depth and limit assay-specific biases. Overall study outcomes, separate from this receptor: Sampling was restricted to blood, and TCR repertoires in tissue are likely to differ from TCR repertoires in blood. Compared with non-shared clonotypes, clonotypes shared by all four sorted-subset donors had higher generation probabilities. Even with the large sequencing depth, rarefaction of the sorted-subset datasets indicated that sequencing was incomplete. Pairwise subsampling led to the expectation that sequencing depth would affect the degree of clonotype sharing among donors. When several donors were compared, the shared fraction of clonotypes was around 5% for naive CD4, around 4% for naive CD8, 2.3% for memory CD4, and about 0.36% for memory CD8. The small number of donors limited the genetic and exposure-history diversity represented. Estimated clonotype richness was generally larger for naive than for memory subsets.

Using the deep immunoSEQ assay, multiplex PCR amplified TCR CDR3 regions from genomic DNA. Extracted genomic DNA from each cell subset was distributed evenly across all wells of several immunoSEQ 96-well plates, and each plate was treated as a replicate. Each replicate PCR for sorted subsets received about 200 ng genomic DNA, equal to around 32,000 T cell genomes. The purified libraries were quantified using a Qubit 3.0 fluorometer, sized with a Bioanalyzer 2100, and then quantified again using the KAPA Library Quantification kit. A separate single-read 150-cycle Illumina NextSeq 550 flow cell was used to sequence each immunoSEQ 96-well plate. The paper's processing steps were these. Because the immunoSEQ output held only junctional sequences and lacked quality scores, the filtering could not match the filtering applied to full-length reads. Sequences were annotated with PyIR, a Python wrapper for IgBLAST v1.9, using IMGT germline references to assign V/J genes and CDR3. Any read was removed if the V/J assignment was weak (E-value above 1e-6), the CDR3 was missing, or the read contained stop codons, out-of-frame junctions, or ambiguous translated residues. V3J clonotypes were defined as sequences sharing the same inferred V gene, J gene, and CDR3 amino acid sequence. The percentage overlap between two repertoires was calculated by dividing the number of shared unique clonotypes by the size of the smaller repertoire. Repertoire richness was assessed with RTK rarefaction, the Chao1 estimator, and Recon v2.1 estimates of unobserved clonotypes. For all TCRbeta clonotypes obtained by the gDNA method from a handful of donors, generation probabilities were computed with OLGA. TCRdb stores this immuneACCESS table with in-frame sequences only. Part of the clones is absent; in the studies checked, under half of the shortfall reflects unresolved V genes, and no reason is known for the rest. V and J calls plus clone size are reproduced from that table; the DNA served to infer D and trimming. Counted in this sample were around 2,000,000 clones; about 95% of them appeared once. Of the sample, around 1% is held by the ten largest clones.

CD8 naive samples consisted of CD45RO-negative cells that were positively selected for CCR7, yielding a CD45RA+CCR7+ population without TemRA cells. The donors were healthy, HIV-negative adults with no recently reported acute infections or vaccinations. Only Caucasian adults living in Nashville, Tennessee, USA were represented among the donors. Blood was collected by leukapheresis, and PBMCs were isolated by Ficoll-Histopaque density gradient centrifugation and then cryopreserved in liquid nitrogen vapor phase. Analytical flow cytometry was used to check the purity and quantity of every magnetically sorted T cell population. From each sorted fraction, genomic DNA was isolated and quantified by UV absorbance on a Nanodrop 2000c. From the germline V gene (reference sequence), CDR1 is PRHDT and CDR2 is FYEKMQ. Relative to germline, V is 6 bases shorter and J is 6 bases shorter, with 9 bases between their ends. Measured from the cysteine to the phenylalanine, the CDR3 is 13 residues long. The only DNA kept is the CDR3, 39 bases in frame from the first base.

To note about this clone: What this receptor recognizes is not known. Per-base quality was not reported, and no clone a single base away is much larger than it.

The chain uses TRBV13 and TRBJ1-6; the D gene lacks a confident call. The sequenced material came from naive CD8+ T cells sorted from blood. Explained via the paper, the cell subset or site label denotes: CD45RA+CCR7+. The origin of this receptor is a man between 18 and 35 years old in good health. The DNA reads TGTGCCAGCAGTCCTCTTAGTAATTCACCCCTCCACTTT. It translates as CASSPLSNSPLHF.